The clone carrying this TCR beta chain was seen many times. The data were taken from a study of regulatory T cells in long-lasting Graves disease. Study information: Over 5 years of antithyroid drugs plus positive TSH receptor antibodies defined persistent Graves' disease.

Trimming at V came to 6 bases and at J to 7 bases, leaving 7 bases not matched to a gene. The CDR3 totals 15 residues. Germline CDR1 reads MNHNS; CDR2 reads SASEGT. As for time point: persistent/refractory GD, antithyroid drugs over 5 years with positive TRAb. There was RNA extracted from PBMCs, and the TCR library was made from it. A roughly 10-milliliter sample of peripheral blood was drawn into EDTA tubes. Libraries of TCR beta came from iRepertoire HTBI primers plus Arm-PCR of CDR3 regions. TCRdb fed the multiplex PCR reads into MiXCR, producing one record per CDR3 protein. The table lists around 400,000 distinct CDR3 sequences, about 25% of them singletons.

The specimen was peripheral blood mononuclear cells (PBMCs), collected when the disease was refractory, from a patient treated with antithyroid drugs. The sequence was obtained from a female donor with Graves disease. This sequence joins TRBV6-1 and TRBJ1-4; TRBD1 matches 11 bases. CDR3 protein: CASSPGQGAGEKLFF. The CDR3 DNA reads TGTGCCAGCAGCCCCGGACAGGGGGCTGGTGAAAAACTGTTTTTT.